The 26 T cell receptor beta chains listed next were all sequenced from one sample in a study of OX40 agonist ivuxolimab in advanced cancers. Sequenced by immunoSEQ multiplex PCR; TCRdb stores in-frame clones only, minus some. The sample has more than 45,000 clones; around 77% are singletons. The starting material was CD4+ or CD8+ T cells sorted from blood, obtained in a trial of the OX40 agonist ivuxolimab. The receptors were gathered from an adult with an advanced solid tumor such as melanoma, head and neck, liver or kidney cancer.

This chain uses TRBV27 with TRBJ2-3; 10 bases match TRBD2. J gave up 1 base and V 4 bases, and 5 bases lay outside the gene matches. Germline loops: CDR1 MNHEY, CDR2 SMNVEV (reference sequence). The CDR3 spans 16 residues. The CDR3 region is CASSSPLAGGTDTQYF. As DNA, the CDR3 is TGTGCCAGCAGTTCCCCCCTAGCGGGGGGCACAGATACGCAGTATTTT.

The chain recombines TRBV28 with TRBJ1-3; perhaps TRBD1 as D (6 bases). Trimming cost V 6 bases and J 4 bases, with 19 bases left between them. There are 16 residues in the CDR3. From germline, CDR1 is MDHEN and CDR2 SYDVKM. The CDR3 DNA reads as TGTGCCAGCAGCCACCTAGGACAGAAAAAGGGAAACACCATATATTTT. It translates to CASSHLGQKKGNTIYF.

The rearrangement links TRBV27 to TRBJ2-7; D may correspond to TRBD1 or TRBD2 (5 bases each). The V gene's germline CDR1 is MNHEY and CDR2 SMNVEV (reference sequence). CDR3 length equals 15 residues. The ends were cut back, 6 bases at V and 1 base at J, with 16 bases in the middle. CDR3 DNA: TGTGCCAGCAGCCCCCTTGGGACGGTATCCTACGAGCAGTACTTC. Protein product: CASSPLGTVSYEQYF.

The chain couples TRBV19 to TRBJ2-5; the match to TRBD1 covers 11 bases. Germline CDR1 reads LNHDA; CDR2 reads SQIVND (reference sequence). This CDR3 is built from 16 residues. Germline trimming cut 3 bases from V and 2 bases from J; bases unmatched to any gene: 5. The CDR3 sequence is CASSIDGTGGQETQYF. The CDR3 region has the DNA TGTGCCAGTAGTATTGATGGGACAGGGGGACAAGAGACCCAGTACTTC. Drawing the rest from reference TRBV19 and TRBJ2-5, the complete variable domain is DGGITQSPKYLFRKEGQNVTLSCEQNLNHDAMYWYRQDPGQGLRLIYYSQIVNDFQKGDIAEGYSVSREKKESFPLTVTSAQKNPTAFYLCASSIDGTGGQETQYFGPGTRLLVL.

The rearrangement uses TRBV28 and TRBJ1-2; D is unresolved. Trimming left V 6 bases short and J 6 bases short, with 17 bases between. The V gene's germline CDR1 is MDHEN and CDR2 SYDVKM. This CDR3 spans 14 amino acids. In DNA, the CDR3 is TGTGCCAGCAGCCGACGGATCGGTGAACATGGCTACACCTTC. It is translated as CASSRRIGEHGYTF.

This clone appeared once. J is TRBJ2-5 and V is TRBV7-6; D assignment may be TRBD1 or TRBD2 (5 bases each). This CDR3 is 16 amino acids long. The germline V gene has CDR1 SGHVS and CDR2 FNYEAQ. The V end was cut by 0 bases, the J end by 3 bases, with 14 bases between. CDR3 protein: CASSLAGLGRKETQYF. The CDR3 DNA reads TGTGCCAGCAGCTTAGCGGGGCTGGGACGGAAAGAGACCCAGTACTTC.

The chain recombines TRBV9 with TRBJ2-3; tentative D call: TRBD2 (6 bases). Germline V lookup: CDR1 SGDLS, CDR2 YYNGEE. The CDR3 extends over 16 amino acids. V was pared by 0 bases and J by 0 bases, with 11 bases between. Here the CDR3 reads CASSVAAGTSTDTQYF. DNA for the CDR3: TGTGCCAGCAGCGTAGCGGCGGGGACTAGCACAGATACGCAGTATTTT.

This rearrangement joins TRBV6-1 to TRBJ2-2, with D perhaps matching TRBD1 or TRBD2 (6 bases each). The CDR3 consists of 15 residues. V lost 6 bases and J lost 7, with 18 bases in between. Germline values: CDR1 MNHNS, CDR2 SASEGT. The CDR3 region is CASRGEGGSNGELFF. Written as DNA, the CDR3 is TGTGCCAGCAGGGGCGAAGGGGGGTCGAACGGGGAGCTGTTTTTT.

The chain uses TRBV10-3 and TRBJ2-3; D is unclear. With 3 bases removed from V and 0 bases from J, the gap between germline ends came to 4 bases. The CDR3 extends over 13 amino acids. The germline CDR1 and CDR2 sequences are ENHRY and SYGVKD. The CDR3 DNA reads as TGTGCCATCAGTGACGGTAGCACAGATACGCAGTATTTT. Translated: CAISDGSTDTQYF.

The rearrangement joins TRBV2 to TRBJ1-2; D ambiguous. V was clipped by 6 bases and J by 9 bases, with 14 bases between them. Germline lookup yields CDR1 SNHLY and CDR2 FYNNEI. This CDR3 is built from 12 residues. The CDR3 DNA sequence: TGTGCCAGCAGAAGGACGGGCGATAGCTACACCTTC. Translating gives CASRRTGDSYTF.

The rearrangement links TRBV5-1 to TRBJ1-1, with 7 bases lining up with TRBD1. This CDR3 region has 15 residues. Germline CDR1 and CDR2: SGHRS and YFSETQ. Trimming took 2 bases from V and 0 from J; bases not matched to a gene: 4. The CDR3 DNA sequence: TGCGCCAGCAGCTTCCAGACAGGGATGAACACTGAAGCTTTCTTT. Amino acids: CASSFQTGMNTEAFF.

This chain uses TRBV5-4 with TRBJ2-7; a possible D gene is TRBD2 (6 bases). Trimming cost V 0 bases and J 5 bases, with 12 bases left between them. The CDR3 runs to 14 residues. Germline CDR1 and CDR2: SGHNT and YYREEE (reference sequence). Here the CDR3 reads CASSLELAIHEQYF. The CDR3 coding sequence is TGTGCCAGCAGCTTGGAACTAGCAATCCACGAGCAGTACTTC.

This clone was picked up a small number of times. The chain couples TRBV2 to TRBJ2-2; D not resolved. This CDR3 contains 13 residues. The ends were cut back, 1 base at V and 3 bases at J, with 3 bases in the middle. From germline, CDR1 is SNHLY and CDR2 FYNNEI. The CDR3 sequence is CASSEDYTGELFF. The CDR3 DNA reads as TGTGCCAGCAGTGAAGATTACACCGGGGAGCTGTTTTTT.

The chain carries TRBV9 and TRBJ2-5; 16 bases line up with TRBD2. Germline-derived CDR1 and CDR2 are SGDLS and YYNGEE. The V and J ends lost 0 bases and 2 bases, in that order; junction bases with no gene match: 4. This CDR3 region has 18 residues. Written as DNA, the CDR3 is TGTGCCAGCAGCGTAGGGGGACTAGCGGGAGGGCCGCAAGAGACCCAGTACTTC. Its protein is CASSVGGLAGGPQETQYF. Using reference TRBV9 and TRBJ2-5 for the parts outside the CDR3, the full variable domain is DSGVTQTPKHLITATGQRVTLRCSPRSGDLSVYWYQQSLDQGLQFLIQYYNGEERAKGNILERFSAQQFPDLHSELNLSSLELGDSALYFCASSVGGLAGGPQETQYFGPGTRLLVL.

This chain links TRBV12-5 with TRBJ1-3; 10 bases agree with TRBD1. Trimming cost V 6 bases and J 3 bases; bases outside gene matches: 8. The CDR3 consists of 16 residues. CDR1 LGHNT and CDR2 FRNRAP come from the germline V gene. The CDR3 bases are TGTGCTAGTGGGACAGGGGGCCCGGTAGGTGGAAACACCATATATTTT. Its translation is CASGTGGPVGGNTIYF.

In its sample, this clone was seen once. The genes are TRBV29-1 and TRBJ2-7, with TRBD1 matching over 7 bases. J gave up 2 bases and V 4 bases, and 8 bases lay outside the gene matches. CDR1 and CDR2 (germline): SQVTM, ANQGSEA. This CDR3 contains 14 residues. The CDR3 loop is CSVVGQGETYEQYF. DNA of the CDR3: TGCAGCGTTGTGGGTCAGGGGGAAACCTACGAGCAGTACTTC.

The chain is built from TRBV6-1 and TRBJ2-5, with TRBD2 matching 14 bases. There are 13 residues in the CDR3. CDR1 MNHNS and CDR2 SASEGT come from the germline V gene. V trimming: 10 bases; J trimming: 5 bases; junction bases outside the gene matches: 3. The CDR3 DNA follows: TGTGCCACCAGACTAGCGGGAGGGGAGACCCAGTACTTC. Translating it yields CATRLAGGETQYF.

The genes are TRBV18 and TRBJ2-3, with 9 bases identical to TRBD2. With V trimmed by 3 bases and J by 4 bases, 5 bases remained unmatched. CDR3 length: 15 amino acids. Germline CDR1 reads KGHSH; CDR2 reads LQKENI. Here the CDR3 reads CASSPVTSGSDTQYF. CDR3 DNA: TGTGCCAGCTCACCCGTGACTAGCGGTTCAGATACGCAGTATTTT.

This chain joins TRBV28 and TRBJ2-7, with D perhaps TRBD1 (6 bases). Deletions cut 2 bases from V and 3 bases from J, with 14 bases between. The CDR3 consists of 15 residues. From germline, CDR1 is MDHEN and CDR2 SYDVKM. The CDR3 protein is CASSLIGVGGYEQYF. The CDR3 coding sequence is TGTGCCAGCAGTTTAATTGGGGTAGGGGGCTACGAGCAGTACTTC. Complete variable domain (other parts from reference TRBV28 and TRBJ2-7): DVKVTQSSRYLVKRTGEKVFLECVQDMDHENMFWYRQDPGLGLRLIYFSYDVKMKEKGDIPEGYSVSREKKERFSLILESASTNQTSMYLCASSLIGVGGYEQYFGPGTRLTVT.

V is TRBV11-3 and J is TRBJ2-2, with 8 bases aligning to TRBD1. This CDR3 comprises 16 residues. Germline assignment: CDR1 SGHNT and CDR2 YENEEA. The junction had 7 bases not matched to a gene; V was cut back by 6 bases and J by 1 base. The CDR3 nucleotides read TGTGCCAGCAGTCCGGGACAGGCGATGAACACCGGGGAGCTGTTTTTT. Translated: CASSPGQAMNTGELFF.

This chain connects TRBV5-6 to TRBJ1-1; TRBD1 agrees at 10 bases. Germline assignment: CDR1 SGHDT and CDR2 YYEEEE. The CDR3 runs to 17 residues. J gave up 4 bases and V 2 bases, and 11 bases lay outside the gene matches. CDR3 loop: CASSFGYGGQGITEAFF. Here the CDR3 DNA reads TGTGCCAGCAGCTTTGGGTATGGGGGACAGGGGATCACTGAAGCTTTCTTT.

On this clone itself: Compared with germline, one end of the junction differs, possibly owing to a read error. The chain carries TRBV5-4 and TRBJ1-1; 11 nucleotides match TRBD1. The CDR3 sequence is 16 residues long. Germline values: CDR1 SGHNT, CDR2 YYREEE (reference sequence). The CDR3 DNA reads TGTGCCAGCAGCCTTCCGGGACAGGGGGTGAAAACTGAAGCTTTCTTT. Protein sequence: CASSLPGQGVKTEAFF.

DNA for the CDR3: TGTGCCAGCAGCTTGAGGAGCTCTGGAAACACCATATATTTT. The encoded protein is CASSLRSSGNTIYF. The V call is TRBV5-4, the J call TRBJ1-3; no reliable D call. Germline lookup yields CDR1 SGHNT and CDR2 YYREEE (reference sequence). There are 14 residues in the CDR3. V lost 1 base and J lost 0, with 5 bases in between.

The chain is built from TRBV29-1 and TRBJ2-5; D is possibly TRBD1 (6 bases). CDR1 and CDR2 (germline): SQVTM, ANQGSEA. CDR3 length: 15 residues. The V end lost 4 bases, the J end lost 5 bases, and 20 bases lay between the germline ends. This chain's CDR3 is CSVAPRLGARETQYF. The CDR3 DNA sequence: TGCAGCGTTGCCCCTCGGTTGGGGGCTAGGGAGACCCAGTACTTC.

Here the CDR3 reads CASSPGDRGRLEQYF. The CDR3 nucleotides read TGTGCCAGCAGCCCGGGTGACAGGGGGCGGCTTGAGCAGTACTTC. The V call is TRBV5-4, the J call TRBJ2-7; 10 bases agree with TRBD1. The CDR3 contains 15 residues. Germline CDR1 SGHNT, CDR2 YYREEE (reference sequence). V lost 4 bases and J lost 7; bases outside the gene matches: 11.

The chain carries TRBV30 and TRBJ1-1; D unresolved. This CDR3 is 11 amino acids long. Germline V gene sequence: CDR1 GTSNPN, CDR2 SVGIG (reference sequence). V shed 2 bases and J shed 5 bases, with 6 bases lying between them. The CDR3 protein is CAWSLFTEAFF. In nucleotides, the CDR3 is TGTGCCTGGAGTCTCTTTACTGAAGCTTTCTTT. Variable domain in full (rest from reference TRBV30 and TRBJ1-1): SQTIHQWPATLVQPVGSPLSLECTVEGTSNPNLYWYRQAAGRGLQLLFYSVGIGQISSEVPQNLSASRPQDRQFILSSKKLLLSDSGFYLCAWSLFTEAFFGQGTRLTVV.